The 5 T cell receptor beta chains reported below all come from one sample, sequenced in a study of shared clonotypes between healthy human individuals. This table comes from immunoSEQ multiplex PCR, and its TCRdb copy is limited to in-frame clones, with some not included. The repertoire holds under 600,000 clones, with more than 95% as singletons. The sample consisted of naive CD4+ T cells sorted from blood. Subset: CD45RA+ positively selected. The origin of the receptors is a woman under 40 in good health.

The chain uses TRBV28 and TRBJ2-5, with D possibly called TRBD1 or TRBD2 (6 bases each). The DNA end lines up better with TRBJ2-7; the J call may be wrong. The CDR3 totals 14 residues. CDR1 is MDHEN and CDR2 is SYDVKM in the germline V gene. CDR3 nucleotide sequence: TGTGCCATCTTAGGGGGGCCCCTCGCCCACGAGCAGTACTTC. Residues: CAILGGPLAHEQYF.

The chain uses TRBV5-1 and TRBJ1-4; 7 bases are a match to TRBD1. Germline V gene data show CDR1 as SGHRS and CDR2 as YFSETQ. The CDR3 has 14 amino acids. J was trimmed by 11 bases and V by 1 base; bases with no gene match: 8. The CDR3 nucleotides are TGCGCCAGCAGCTTGAGACAGGGTGAGGATAAACTGTTTTTT. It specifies CASSLRQGEDKLFF.

DNA for the CDR3: TGTGCCAGCAGCCCTATACACGGACTTACGGAGCAGTTCTTC. Its translation is CASSPIHGLTEQFF. The V call is TRBV11-3, the J call TRBJ2-1, with a tentative D call TRBD2 (5 bases). The V end was cut by 5 bases, the J end by 10 bases, with 18 bases between. The CDR3 contains 14 residues. Germline V gene sequence: CDR1 SGHNT, CDR2 YENEEA.

The CDR3, as DNA: TGTGCCAGCGAGTGGTCCACACAAAGTCGGGCCAACGTCCTGACTTTC. This gives the protein CASEWSTQSRANVLTF. V and J are TRBV5-8 and TRBJ2-6, with D unresolved. V was clipped by 7 bases and J by 5 bases, with 19 bases between them. Germline CDR1 and CDR2: SGHTS and YDEGEE. CDR3 length equals 16 residues.

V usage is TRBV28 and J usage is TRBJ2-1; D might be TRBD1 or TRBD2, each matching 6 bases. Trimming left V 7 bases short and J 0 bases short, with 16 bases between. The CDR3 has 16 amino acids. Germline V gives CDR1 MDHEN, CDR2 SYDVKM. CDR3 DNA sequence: TGTGCCAGCACCATCCCGGGGGCCCGCTCCTACAATGAGCAGTTCTTC. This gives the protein CASTIPGARSYNEQFF.